Described below is a single T cell receptor (beta chain) sequence and its context. The antigen remains undetermined. The data are from a study of cytomegalovirus exposure and HLA in healthy donors. Vbeta (60) and Jbeta (13) primers were used in the PCR. This table comes from immunoSEQ multiplex PCR, and its TCRdb copy is limited to in-frame clones, with some not included. The sample has tens of thousands of clones; 60% to 80% are singletons. CDR1 and CDR2 (germline): LGHNA, YNFKEQ. The CDR3 covers 16 residues. The ends lost 0 bases at V and 2 bases at J; junction bases unmatched: 7. The donors, nominally healthy at sampling, likely had unrecorded immune exposures. Study outcomes and limitations: Some TCR beta chains (164 of them) were listed as cytomegalovirus-associated.

The sample consisted of PBMCs. The rearrangement uses TRBV4-2 and TRBJ2-7, with TRBD2 identical over 7 bases. The receptor comes from a woman in her thirties or forties in good health and CMV-seronegative. This chain's CDR3 is CASSQDIGGGTYEQYF. The CDR3 DNA reads as TGTGCCAGCAGCCAAGATATCGGCGGGGGAACCTACGAGCAGTACTTC.